This TCR beta chain was identified in a study of response to subunit inactivated influenza vaccine. In the case of this clonotype: Its antigen remains unidentified.

TCRdb recomputed calls from the RT-PCR reads with MiXCR, one row per CDR3 protein. The sample gives almost 600,000 distinct CDR3 sequences, 14% of which show up once; over 8.5% is in the top ten. Study-level findings and limits: Authors suggested few new T cells are recruited by each seasonal influenza vaccination.

The CDR3 is 15 residues long. CDR1 KGHSH and CDR2 LQKENI come from the germline V gene. V dropped 5 bases and J dropped 8; count of bases not matched to a gene: 6. The source material was PBMCs from blood, sampled about 12 days after vaccination. This chain links TRBV18 with TRBJ1-6; 10 bases align to TRBD1. The receptor was isolated from a man over 45 who received an inactivated influenza vaccine. Here the CDR3 reads CASSWGQGTDSPLHF. The DNA for the CDR3 is TGTGCCAGCTCATGGGGACAGGGGACGGATTCACCCCTCCACTTT.